The clone carrying this T cell receptor (beta chain) has only a few counts. Bulk tumor genomic DNA served as template, at about 600 ng per sample. Several biopsies per primary tumor, spaced far apart, were taken during surgery. Curative surgery was performed on patients who had untreated, newly diagnosed non-small cell lung cancer. Newly diagnosed patients with non-small cell lung cancer who were having surgery with curative intent served as donors. The record originates from a study of immune heterogeneity within non-small cell lung tumors. The V end lost 4 bases, the J end lost 1 base, and 10 bases lay between the germline ends. Germline values: CDR1 LGHDT, CDR2 YNNKEL (reference sequence). The CDR3 is 14 amino acids. Amplifying TCR beta CDR3 involved multiplex PCR carried out with 32 V and 13 J primers. TCRdb called the multiplex PCR reads again in MiXCR, with one record for every CDR3 protein. The table shows under 5,500 distinct CDR3 sequences, with around a fifth occurring only once.

This TCR was recovered from a man in his sixties or seventies with non-small cell lung cancer. The chain recombines TRBV3-1 with TRBJ2-5; possibly TRBD1 for D (6 bases). Sequencing was carried out using lung tumor tissue. The DNA for the CDR3 is TGTGCCAGCAGCCCCGGGACATTCCAAGAGACCCAGTACTTC. It specifies CASSPGTFQETQYF.